This TCR beta chain stems from a study of patients and donors after allogeneic stem cell transplantation (dated by TCRdb to the early 2020s). This clonotype was seen more than once but under ten times. Its antigen is still unknown. No base-level quality is on record; no much larger clone is a single base apart. V and J lose 8 bases and 0 bases, and a span of 4 bases separates them. CDR1 and CDR2 are drawn from the germline V gene: ENHRY, SYGVKD. From its cysteine to its phenylalanine, the CDR3 spans 12 amino acids. The kept DNA is CDR3 alone, 36 bases in frame from the first base. The library was produced with RT-PCR. TCRdb lists the instrument as NextSeq 550. Using fastp trimming at Q25 and MiXCR clonotype assembly, TCRdb reanalyzed the public sequencing data and kept in-frame beta chains. Every CDR3 protein is listed once, alongside the most common genes and DNA of its rows. Within this sample are 390,000 or so distinct CDR3 sequences, with roughly 16% of them counted one time only. Of the sample, 6% to 8% is held by the ten largest clones.

The sequence was obtained from a human donor who was either an allogeneic HSCT recipient or a stem cell or donor lymphocyte infusion donor (not recorded which). It is not recorded whose cells these are; they may come from a transplant donor. The V gene is TRBV10-3 and the J gene is TRBJ1-4; the D segment cannot be called with confidence. The material sequenced was blood, either unsorted or a sorted T cell fraction (not recorded which). The nucleotides are TGTGCCATCTCGTCAACTAATGAAAAACTGTTTTTT. Its coded protein is CAISSTNEKLFF.